This T cell receptor (beta chain) originates from a study of cytotoxic CD8 clonotypes in ibrutinib-treated CLL. Study information: 24 partial and 2 complete responses; at median about 63 months, approximately 14 remitted, roughly 12 progressed. Samples showed on average 255,043 productive templates and more than 75,000 productive rearrangements. The study's findings and limits: Clonality went up at ibrutinib response and then declined back toward baseline at progression.

In this sample, this clone turned up once. Its antigen is still unknown. Here immunoSEQ multiplex PCR was the method, and the copy in TCRdb shows in-frame clones only, minus some. The sample lists around 150,000 clones; around nine tenths were seen once. This CDR3 region has 15 residues. The V and J ends lost 6 bases and 7 bases, in that order; junction bases with no gene match: 10. Germline lookup yields CDR1 ENHRY and CDR2 SYGVKD. The sequence came from a human donor with chronic lymphocytic leukemia. Sequencing was performed on PBMCs, taken at disease progression, from a patient treated with ibrutinib. The rearrangement joins TRBV10-3 to TRBJ2-1; the match to TRBD2 covers 9 bases. The CDR3 bases are TGTGCCATCAGAAGTAGCGGGAGTGACGGAAATGAGCAGTTCTTC. Amino acid sequence: CAIRSSGSDGNEQFF.